The rows below give T cell receptor beta chains drawn from one sample of a study of blood T cell repertoires in COVID-19. Here immunoSEQ multiplex PCR was the method, and the copy in TCRdb shows in-frame clones only, minus some. In the table there are roughly 260,000 clones, over 75% of which are singletons. Source material: peripheral blood. The receptor source for this set is a woman aged 40 to 50 who had recovered from COVID-19. Both conserved end residues are part of each CDR3. A D gene is named only where the DNA matches it firmly. Clone size is stated in some rows and not others, as once, few, many or a class when expanded.

DNA: TGCGCCAGCAGCTTAGGAGCGGGGCAGCCAAACACTGAAGCTTTCTTT
CDR3: CASSLGAGQPNTEAFF
V: TRBV5-1
D: -
size: -
J: TRBJ1-1

DNA: TGTGCCAGCGTGAGGAGTGGGAGTCAGCCCCAGCATTTT
CDR3: CASVRSGSQPQHF
V: TRBV28
D: -
size: -
J: TRBJ1-5

DNA: TGCGCCAGCAGCCAAGAACCCCCGGGACTAGCGGGATCCTACGAGCAGTACTTC
CDR3: CASSQEPPGLAGSYEQYF
V: TRBV4-3
D: TRBD2
size: -
J: TRBJ2-7

DNA: TGTGCCAGCAGCTTAGAATGGGTTGGGGCGGACAATGAGCAGTTCTTC
CDR3: CASSLEWVGADNEQFF
V: TRBV7-3
D: -
size: -
J: TRBJ2-1

DNA: TGTGCCAGCTCCCCCCGACAGACGAACACCGGGGAGCTGTTTTTT
CDR3: CASSPRQTNTGELFF
V: TRBV18
D: -
size: -
J: TRBJ2-2

DNA: TGTGCCAGCAGTGAAGGGGGGATTTTCAATCAGCCCCAGCATTTT
CDR3: CASSEGGIFNQPQHF
V: TRBV25-1
D: -
size: -
J: TRBJ1-5

DNA: TGTGCCAGCAGCGCCCAGACAGAAGTGAACACTGAAGCTTTCTTT
CDR3: CASSAQTEVNTEAFF
V: TRBV9
D: -
size: -
J: TRBJ1-1

DNA: TGCGCCAGCAGCCCAGGGACAGGCAATCAGCCCCAGCATTTT
CDR3: CASSPGTGNQPQHF
V: TRBV5-1
D: TRBD1
size: -
J: TRBJ1-5

DNA: TGTGCCACCAGCAGAGAATATTACACTAACTATGGCTACACCTTC
CDR3: CATSREYYTNYGYTF
V: TRBV15
D: -
size: few
J: TRBJ1-2

DNA: TGTGCCAGTAGTACGGGACTAGACTTCTACAATGAGCAGTTCTTC
CDR3: CASSTGLDFYNEQFF
V: TRBV19
D: TRBD2
size: -
J: TRBJ2-1

DNA: TGTGCCAGCAGTTCTGGGGACAGGGGGAGGGAAGCTTTCTTT
CDR3: CASSSGDRGREAFF
V: TRBV25-1
D: TRBD1
size: -
J: TRBJ1-1

DNA: TGTGCCAGCAGTCCGGGACACCTCTCCTACAATGAGCAGTTCTTC
CDR3: CASSPGHLSYNEQFF
V: TRBV6-6
D: -
size: -
J: TRBJ2-1

DNA: TGTGCCAGCAGCTTACACGGGACAGGGGAAAATGAGCAGTTCTTC
CDR3: CASSLHGTGENEQFF
V: TRBV7-3
D: TRBD1
size: -
J: TRBJ2-1